The rows below give T cell receptor beta chains drawn from one sample of a study of blood T cells in healthy people across ages. TCRdb re-called the 5' RACE reads through MiXCR, storing one row per CDR3 protein. Of 1.5 million to 2 million distinct CDR3 sequences listed, around half are singletons. The sequenced material came from blood. These receptor sequences come from a woman in her thirties or forties in good health. Each CDR3 is given with its conserved first and last residue. D genes are given only for firm matches. The size entry is marked missing in some rows and otherwise reads once, few, many or a size class.

TRBD1	TRBJ1-4	few	TRBV4-3	CASSQGLDRVEDEKLFF	TGCGCCAGCAGCCAAGGCCTCGACAGGGTTGAGGATGAAAAACTGTTTTTT
TRBD2	TRBJ2-3	.	TRBV20-1	CSARGPSGSTDTQYF	TGCAGTGCTAGAGGCCCTAGCGGGAGCACAGATACGCAGTATTTT
.	TRBJ2-6	few	TRBV7-7	CASSSRQGPSGANVLTF	TGTGCTAGCAGCTCTCGGCAGGGCCCCTCTGGGGCCAACGTCCTGACTTTC
.	TRBJ2-5	few	TRBV27	CATRRSRGAGPSPTQYF	TGTGCCACACGAAGGTCCCGAGGAGCAGGGCCTTCCCCGACCCAGTACTTC
.	TRBJ2-7	.	TRBV7-2	CASSLRQAGPYEQYF	TGTGCCAGCAGCTTAAGGCAGGCTGGGCCCTACGAGCAGTACTTC
TRBD2	TRBJ2-1	few	TRBV7-2	CASSLRTSGEQFF	TGTGCCAGCAGCCTCCGGACTAGCGGTGAGCAGTTCTTC
.	TRBJ2-2	.	TRBV25-1	CASSASGGELFF	TGTGCCAGCAGTGCTTCGGGAGGGGAGCTGTTTTTT
TRBD2	TRBJ2-1	.	TRBV7-2	CASSLASGAGRNEQFF	TGTGCCAGCAGCTTAGCTAGCGGGGCGGGAAGGAATGAGCAGTTCTTC
TRBD2	TRBJ2-1	.	TRBV6-2/TRBV6-3	CASSFSQTSGVHNEQFF	TGTGCCAGCAGTTTCTCCCAGACTAGCGGGGTCCACAATGAGCAGTTCTTC
.	TRBJ2-7	few	TRBV20-1	CSATVVGEQYF	TGCAGTGCTACGGTCGTGGGGGAGCAGTACTTC
.	TRBJ2-7	.	TRBV5-6	CASSSSWYEQYF	TGTGCCAGCAGCTCGTCTTGGTACGAGCAGTACTTC
TRBD1	TRBJ2-7	.	TRBV5-1	CASSLEWDRPYEQYF	TGCGCCAGCAGCTTGGAATGGGACAGACCCTACGAGCAGTACTTC
.	TRBJ2-3	.	TRBV4-3	CASSQTRDLGYSTDTQYF	TGCGCCAGCAGCCAGACCCGGGACCTTGGCTATAGCACAGATACGCAGTATTTT
.	TRBJ2-1	few	TRBV28	CASTTSTPSAAYNEQFF	TGTGCCAGCACCACATCTACCCCTAGCGCTGCCTACAATGAGCAGTTCTTC
TRBD2	TRBJ2-5	.	TRBV20-1	CSRTSGGQETQYF	TGCAGTCGCACTAGCGGGGGGCAAGAGACCCAGTACTTC
.	TRBJ2-7	few	TRBV5-1	CASKGFLEGDEQYF	TGCGCCAGCAAAGGTTTCCTGGAAGGGGACGAGCAGTACTTC
.	TRBJ2-5	.	TRBV3-1	CASSLDRRLRETQYF	TGTGCCAGCAGCCTCGATCGTCGCCTCCGGGAGACCCAGTACTTC
.	TRBJ1-2	.	TRBV29-1	CSVPSVEGGAGLTVNYGYTF	TGCAGCGTTCCGAGCGTTGAGGGGGGCGCAGGCCTGACTGTTAACTATGGCTACACCTTC
.	TRBJ1-5	few	TRBV20-1	CSAETGNQPQHF	TGCAGTGCTGAGACAGGCAATCAGCCCCAGCATTTT
TRBD2	TRBJ2-1	.	TRBV15	CATTPRLAGEYNEQFF	TGTGCCACCACCCCTAGACTAGCGGGGGAGTACAATGAGCAGTTCTTC
.	TRBJ2-7	.	TRBV6-2/TRBV6-3	CASSSARLRRDEQYF	TGTGCCAGCAGTTCCGCCAGACTTCGGCGGGACGAGCAGTACTTC
TRBD1	TRBJ2-7	.	TRBV9	CASSVGQGSEQYF	TGTGCCAGCAGCGTCGGACAGGGAAGCGAGCAGTACTTC
TRBD2	TRBJ2-1	.	TRBV4-2	CASSHQNSGERVEQFF	TGTGCCAGCAGCCACCAGAATAGCGGGGAGAGGGTAGAGCAGTTCTTC
.	TRBJ1-1	.	TRBV20-1	CSAYQMANTEAFF	TGCAGTGCGTATCAAATGGCGAACACTGAAGCTTTCTTT
.	TRBJ2-7	.	TRBV29-1	CSVERVHNEQYF	TGCAGCGTTGAAAGGGTTCACAATGAGCAGTACTTC
TRBD1	TRBJ1-2	few	TRBV6-2/TRBV6-3	CASIQGVHTNYGYTF	TGTGCCAGCATCCAGGGGGTCCACACCAACTATGGCTACACCTTC
.	TRBJ2-1	.	TRBV27	CASSTQAGGHYRGYNEQFF	TGTGCCAGCAGTACCCAAGCCGGGGGCCATTACAGGGGATACAATGAGCAGTTCTTC
.	TRBJ1-1	.	TRBV7-2	CASSSPPGGMNTEAFF	TGTGCCAGCAGCTCCCCCCCGGGGGGCATGAACACTGAAGCTTTCTTT
.	TRBJ2-7	.	TRBV4-1	CASSQAGRFSYEQYF	TGCGCCAGCAGCCAAGCCGGACGGTTCTCCTACGAGCAGTACTTC
TRBD2	TRBJ2-3	.	TRBV3-1	CASSGGAVPGTDTQYF	TGTGCCAGCTCGGGAGGGGCAGTCCCTGGCACAGATACGCAGTATTTT
.	TRBJ2-5	few	TRBV15	CATSSPREQETQYF	TGTGCCACCAGCAGCCCGAGGGAGCAAGAGACCCAGTACTTC
.	TRBJ2-4	.	TRBV28	CASSSTDRRSAKNIQYF	TGTGCCAGCAGTTCCACAGACAGGAGATCAGCCAAAAACATTCAGTACTTC
TRBD2	TRBJ2-1	.	TRBV4-2	CASSQVAGGFREQFF	TGTGCCAGCAGCCAAGTAGCGGGGGGGTTCAGGGAGCAGTTCTTC
.	TRBJ2-1	few	TRBV29-1	CSVARLYNEQFF	TGCAGCGTCGCTCGACTCTACAATGAGCAGTTCTTC
.	TRBJ2-6	.	TRBV7-2	CASRLQGNHSGANVLTF	TGTGCCAGCAGACTACAGGGAAATCATTCTGGGGCCAACGTCCTGACTTTC
TRBD1	TRBJ2-5	.	TRBV7-9	CASSPGTGTNEQYF	TGTGCCAGCAGCCCGGGGACAGGGACTAATGAGCAGTACTTC
TRBD2	TRBJ2-3	few	TRBV7-2	CASRLAAGLTDTQYF	TGTGCCAGCAGATTAGCAGCGGGGCTCACAGATACGCAGTATTTT
.	TRBJ2-1	.	TRBV20-1	CSARGPLWNEQFF	TGCAGTGCTAGAGGGCCGCTTTGGAATGAGCAGTTCTTC
.	TRBJ1-6	.	TRBV7-2	CASRLTTYNSPLHF	TGTGCCAGCAGGTTGACCACCTATAATTCACCCCTCCACTTT
TRBD2	TRBJ2-5	.	TRBV6-2/TRBV6-3	CASSYRGLAGWETQYF	TGTGCCAGCAGTTACAGGGGCTTAGCGGGATGGGAGACCCAGTACTTC
.	TRBJ2-7	.	TRBV7-9	CASSFNSGRDEQYF	TGTGCCAGCAGCTTCAATTCGGGTCGCGACGAGCAGTACTTC
TRBD2	TRBJ2-7	.	TRBV5-6	CASSWGGRSSYEQYF	TGTGCCAGCAGCTGGGGGGGACGGAGCTCCTACGAGCAGTACTTC
TRBD1	TRBJ1-2	.	TRBV28	CASSFPDQGAYYGYTF	TGTGCCAGCAGTTTTCCGGACCAGGGGGCGTACTATGGCTACACCTTC
.	TRBJ2-4	.	TRBV14	CASSQLGNIQYF	TGTGCCAGCAGCCAACTGGGAAACATTCAGTACTTC
TRBD1	TRBJ2-3	many	TRBV4-3	CASSTRQGGTDTQYF	TGCGCCAGCAGCACCCGACAGGGGGGGACAGATACGCAGTATTTT
TRBD1	TRBJ2-7	.	TRBV28	CASSPAHGQEAKQYF	TGTGCCAGCAGTCCCGCCCACGGACAGGAGGCAAAGCAGTACTTC
.	TRBJ2-7	.	TRBV9	CASSSKGAYEQYF	TGTGCCAGCAGTTCAAAAGGCGCCTACGAGCAGTACTTC
TRBD1	TRBJ2-5	.	TRBV6-1	CASTRDRGPQETQYF	TGTGCCAGCACCCGGGACAGGGGGCCTCAAGAGACCCAGTACTTC
.	TRBJ1-1	.	TRBV19	CASSIGDWTEAFF	TGTGCCAGTAGTATAGGTGACTGGACTGAAGCTTTCTTT
.	TRBJ2-1	.	TRBV15	CATSRIPGLDYNEQFF	TGTGCCACCAGCAGAATACCGGGACTTGACTACAATGAGCAGTTCTTC
.	TRBJ1-2	few	TRBV7-2	CASSLSIGGNYGYTF	TGTGCCAGCAGCTTATCAATCGGGGGCAACTATGGCTACACCTTC
.	TRBJ2-7	.	TRBV4-3	CASSQEGGAYEQYF	TGCGCCAGCAGCCAAGAGGGGGGTGCCTACGAGCAGTACTTC
.	TRBJ2-4	.	TRBV4-3	CASSQDRGFENIQYF	TGCGCCAGCAGCCAAGATCGGGGGTTCGAAAACATTCAGTACTTC
TRBD2	TRBJ2-1	.	TRBV6-2/TRBV6-3	CASSYSLSSGPNEQFF	TGTGCCAGCAGTTACTCACTTTCTAGCGGGCCAAATGAGCAGTTCTTC
TRBD2	TRBJ2-1	once	TRBV7-9	CASSQPRLAGGPYNEQFF	TGTGCCAGCAGCCAACCGCGACTAGCGGGGGGGCCGTACAATGAGCAGTTCTTC
.	TRBJ2-3	.	TRBV6-1	CASSDRVDTDTQYF	TGTGCCAGCAGTGACAGGGTGGATACAGATACGCAGTATTTT
TRBD1	TRBJ1-1	few	TRBV7-2	CASSPGTAHTEAFF	TGTGCCAGCAGCCCCGGGACAGCCCACACTGAAGCTTTCTTT
TRBD1	TRBJ1-2	.	TRBV7-9	CASSLGQGVNYGYTF	TGTGCCAGCAGTCTAGGGCAGGGGGTGAACTATGGCTACACCTTC
TRBD2	TRBJ2-5	.	TRBV20-1	CSAPSGGAIRSETQYF	TGCAGTGCTCCTAGCGGGGGGGCCATCCGATCCGAGACCCAGTACTTC